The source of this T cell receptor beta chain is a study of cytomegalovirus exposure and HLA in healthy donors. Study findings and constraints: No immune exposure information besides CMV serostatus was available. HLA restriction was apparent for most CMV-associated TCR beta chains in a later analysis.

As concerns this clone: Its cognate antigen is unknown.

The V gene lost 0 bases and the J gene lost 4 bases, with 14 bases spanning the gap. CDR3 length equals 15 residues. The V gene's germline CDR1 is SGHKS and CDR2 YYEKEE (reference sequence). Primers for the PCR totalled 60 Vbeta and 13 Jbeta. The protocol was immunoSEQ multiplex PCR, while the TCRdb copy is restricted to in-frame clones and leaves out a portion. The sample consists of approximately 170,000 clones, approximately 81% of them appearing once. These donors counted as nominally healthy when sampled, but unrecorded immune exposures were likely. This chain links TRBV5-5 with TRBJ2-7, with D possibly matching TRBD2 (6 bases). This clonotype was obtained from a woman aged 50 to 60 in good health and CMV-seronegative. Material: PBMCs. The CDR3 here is CASSLAGGNEYEQYF. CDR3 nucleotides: TGTGCCAGCAGCTTGGCCGGAGGGAATGAGTACGAGCAGTACTTC. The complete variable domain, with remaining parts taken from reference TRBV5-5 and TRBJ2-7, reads DAGVTQSPTHLIKTRGQQVTLRCSPISGHKSVSWYQQVLGQGPQFIFQYYEKEERGRGNFPDRFSARQFPNYSSELNVNALLLGDSALYLCASSLAGGNEYEQYFGPGTRLTVT.